This TCR beta chain came from a study of T-cell reconstitution after alpha-beta-depleted transplantation in children. This clonotype appeared many times. Molecular barcoding with unique molecular identifiers was used for the TCRbeta library. TCRdb reprocessed the PCR reads via MiXCR and lists one record per CDR3 protein. There are some 390,000 distinct CDR3 sequences in the sample; approximately 20% occur only once, and 3% to 4% lies in the top ten. The CDR3 is 13 residues long. V gave up 5 bases and J gave up 6 bases; unmatched junction bases: 3. The clonotype was recovered from a human donor who donated a stem cell graft to a child with acute myeloid leukemia. This sequence joins TRBV12-3 or TRBV12-4 and TRBJ2-2; TRBD2 matches 7 bases. The source was PBMCs from the stem cell graft donor, collected from the stem cell graft. CDR3 bases: TGTGCCAGCAGTCCTGGGGGGGCCGGGGAGCTGTTTTTT. Amino acid sequence: CASSPGGAGELFF.